Each of the 11 T cell receptor beta chains below was sequenced from the same sample in a study of blood T cell repertoires in COVID-19. Measured with immunoSEQ multiplex PCR; TCRdb has only the in-frame clones, and not every one. The data contain tens of thousands of clones, 84% of them seen just once; the ten biggest clones take up 20% to 25%. The source material was peripheral blood. The receptor set was obtained from a man aged 55 to 70 with acute or convalescent COVID-19.

The chain employs TRBV11-3 and TRBJ2-2; D is perhaps TRBD1 (6 bases). CDR3 length: 14 amino acids. Germline CDR1 reads SGHNT; CDR2 reads YENEEA. The V gene lost 5 bases and the J gene lost 4 bases, with 11 bases spanning the gap. CDR3 region: CASSPDSLTGELFF. CDR3 in DNA: TGTGCCAGCAGCCCGGACAGTCTCACCGGGGAGCTGTTTTTT.

CDR3 nucleotides: TGTGCCAGCAGCCGTATGGAGGCCGAAGCTTTCTTT. Amino acid sequence: CASSRMEAEAFF. The chain joins TRBV7-9 to TRBJ1-1; D gene unclear. CDR1 is SEHNR and CDR2 is FQNEAQ in the germline V gene (reference sequence). CDR3 length: 12 residues. The V end was cut by 5 bases, the J end by 8 bases, with 12 bases between. Variable domain in full (rest from reference TRBV7-9 and TRBJ1-1): DTGVSQNPRHKITKRGQNVTFRCDPISEHNRLYWYRQTLGQGPEFLTYFQNEAQLEKSRLLSDRFSAERPKGSFSTLEIQRTEQGDSAMYLCASSRMEAEAFFGQGTRLTVV.

This clone was picked up one time. The CDR3 reads CASSPRRIRTEAFF. The CDR3 DNA reads TGTGCCAGCAGCCCTAGACGGATTAGGACTGAAGCTTTCTTT. This rearrangement joins TRBV2 to TRBJ1-1; no reliable D call. Looked up from germline, CDR1 is SNHLY and CDR2 is FYNNEI. The V and J ends lost 6 bases and 5 bases respectively, with 16 bases between them. The CDR3 extends over 14 amino acids.

This clone has only one observation. The chain combines TRBV4-1 with TRBJ1-5, with 9 nucleotides matching TRBD1. The CDR3 spans 19 residues. The trim removed 1 base at V and 0 bases at J, leaving 10 bases unmatched. The V gene's germline CDR1 is MGHRA and CDR2 YSYEKL. CDR3 region: CASSQVGTGRRGSNQPQHF. The CDR3 nucleotides are TGCGCCAGCAGCCAAGTTGGGACAGGGCGGCGGGGTAGCAATCAGCCCCAGCATTTT.

V gene TRBV6-5 combines with J gene TRBJ2-2; 11 positions agree with TRBD1. The V gene end was trimmed by 8 bases and the J gene end by 12 bases; junction bases not matched to a gene: 2. Germline V gives CDR1 MNHEY, CDR2 SVGAGI. This CDR3 region has 11 residues. CDR3 DNA: TGTGCCAGCTGGGACAGGGGGAAGCTGTTTTTT. Translation gives CASWDRGKLFF.

The chain joins TRBV7-9 to TRBJ1-3, with 7 bases aligning to TRBD1. The V and J ends lost 3 bases and 2 bases, in that order; junction bases with no gene match: 4. CDR1 and CDR2 (germline): SEHNR, FQNEAQ (reference sequence). The length of the CDR3 is 15 residues. The CDR3 DNA reads TGTGCCAGCAGCTTTACAGGGGTTGCTGGAAACACCATATATTTT. Protein sequence: CASSFTGVAGNTIYF. The full variable domain, with the rest looked up from reference TRBV7-9 and TRBJ1-3, is DTGVSQNPRHKITKRGQNVTFRCDPISEHNRLYWYRQTLGQGPEFLTYFQNEAQLEKSRLLSDRFSAERPKGSFSTLEIQRTEQGDSAMYLCASSFTGVAGNTIYFGEGSWLTVV.

The V and J genes are TRBV7-6 and TRBJ2-1; 7 bases align to TRBD1. This CDR3 contains 15 residues. The germline V gene has CDR1 SGHVS and CDR2 FNYEAQ. V was pared by 4 bases and J by 2 bases, with 5 bases of the junction left unmatched. CDR3 DNA: TGTGCCAGCAGCTCCGTCCAGGGGGCCTACAATGAGCAGTTCTTC. Its protein is CASSSVQGAYNEQFF.

This clone was seen a few times. This rearrangement joins TRBV5-6 to TRBJ2-7; 8 positions match TRBD1. V lost 4 bases and J lost 1; bases outside the gene matches: 4. The CDR3 contains 14 residues. Germline-derived CDR1 and CDR2 are SGHDT and YYEEEE. This chain's CDR3 is CASSPGQGSYEQYV. The CDR3 DNA follows: TGTGCCAGCAGCCCCGGACAGGGATCCTACGAGCAGTACGTC.

This clone was observed once. The chain uses TRBV4-2 and TRBJ2-1; 12 positions agree with TRBD1. V was pared by 4 bases and J by 9 bases, with 7 bases of the junction left unmatched. Germline CDR1 reads LGHNA; CDR2 reads YNFKEQ. The CDR3 contains 15 residues. CDR3 residues: CASSPGDRGRGEQFF. The CDR3 DNA follows: TGTGCCAGCAGCCCAGGGGACAGGGGGCGCGGTGAGCAGTTCTTC.

J is TRBJ2-2 and V is TRBV7-9; D remains unclear. CDR1 and CDR2 (germline): SEHNR, FQNEAQ (reference sequence). Trimming left V 5 bases short and J 2 bases short, with 3 bases between. The CDR3 runs to 12 residues. DNA of the CDR3: TGTGCCAGCAGCCTTAACACCGGGGAGCTGTTTTTT. This sequence encodes CASSLNTGELFF.

In its sample, this clone was seen once. This rearrangement joins TRBV11-3 to TRBJ2-3, with 9 bases identical to TRBD2. The CDR3 is 16 amino acids. CDR1 and CDR2 from the germline V gene are SGHNT and YENEEA. Losses at the gene ends were 4 bases for V and 6 bases for J; bases not matched to a gene: 11. DNA for the CDR3: TGTGCCAGCAGCTCCGGGACTAGCAGGCGTTACGATACGCAGTATTTT. Amino acid sequence: CASSSGTSRRYDTQYF.